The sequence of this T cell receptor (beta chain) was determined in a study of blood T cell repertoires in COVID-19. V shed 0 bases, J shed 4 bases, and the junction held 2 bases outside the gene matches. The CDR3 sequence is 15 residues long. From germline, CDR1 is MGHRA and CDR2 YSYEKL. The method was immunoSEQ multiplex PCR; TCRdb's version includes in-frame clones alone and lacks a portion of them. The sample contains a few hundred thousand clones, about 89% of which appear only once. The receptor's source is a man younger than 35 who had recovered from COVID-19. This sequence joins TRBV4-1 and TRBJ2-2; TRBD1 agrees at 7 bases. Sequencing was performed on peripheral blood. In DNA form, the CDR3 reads TGCGCCAGCAGCCAAGACGACAGGGCCACCGGGGAGCTGTTTTTT. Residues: CASSQDDRATGELFF.